The next 13 T cell receptor beta chains were all read from a single sample in a study of molecular identifiers for immune sequencing clone quantification. Using its own MiXCR run on the PCR reads, TCRdb lists one record per CDR3 protein. The table records around 480,000 distinct CDR3 sequences, about a fifth of them present only once. Material for sequencing was naive CD8+ T cells from blood, with Jurkat cell RNA spiked in. Subset of the sample: FACS-sorted CD8+CD4-CCR7+CD45RA+ naive T cells. The receptor set was obtained from a human donor in good health. Some libraries in this study had Jurkat cell RNA spiked in.

Concerning this clonotype: This may be a read error: a much more frequent sequence differs by one nucleotide. The chain recombines TRBV27 with TRBJ2-3; D gene uncertain. V gave up 8 bases and J gave up 6 bases, with 18 bases separating them. Per the germline V gene, CDR1 is MNHEY and CDR2 is SMNVEV (reference sequence). The CDR3 loop spans 14 amino acids. The CDR3 nucleotides are TGTGCCAGCGGTTCCCCCCGTACGAGTGATACGCAGTATTTT. Protein sequence: CASGSPRTSDTQYF.

This clonotype was observed many times. CDR3 sequence: CASSYGGQGSSEAFF. In DNA form, the CDR3 reads TGTGCCAGCAGTTACGGGGGACAGGGGTCGTCTGAAGCTTTCTTT. The rearrangement joins TRBV6-2 or TRBV6-3 to TRBJ1-1, with 10 bases that match TRBD1. After removal of 2 bases from V and 6 bases from J, the junction contained 6 bases not matched to a gene. Germline CDR1 MNHEY, CDR2 SVGEGT. This CDR3 is 15 amino acids long.

This clonotype was picked up many times. The V and J genes are TRBV25-1 and TRBJ2-3; no clear D gene. CDR3 length: 15 amino acids. Trimming took off 4 bases at V and 0 bases at J, with 11 bases between the two ends. Germline V gene sequence: CDR1 MGHDK, CDR2 SYGVNS. CDR3 sequence reads: CASSGSDYSTDTQYF. The CDR3 nucleotides are TGTGCCAGCAGTGGGTCAGATTATAGCACAGATACGCAGTATTTT. The whole variable domain, filled in from reference TRBV25-1 and TRBJ2-3, reads EADIYQTPRYLVIGTGKKITLECSQTMGHDKMYWYQQDPGMELHLIHYSYGVNSTEKGDLSSESTVSRIRTEHFPLTLESARPSHTSQYLCASSGSDYSTDTQYFGPGTRLTVL.

This clonotype was found a few times. The gene calls are TRBV11-2 and TRBJ2-3; a weak D match, TRBD1 (6 bases). Germline CDR1 is SGHAT and CDR2 is FQNNGV. CDR3 size: 14 residues. V was shortened by 5 bases and J by 5 bases, with 14 bases between the two germline ends. The CDR3 sequence: CASSLNRDVDTQYF. The DNA of the CDR3 is TGTGCCAGCAGCCTAAACAGGGACGTAGATACGCAGTATTTT.

This clonotype occurred many times. The rearrangement uses TRBV15 and TRBJ2-3; a weak D match, TRBD1 (6 bases). The germline CDR1 and CDR2 sequences are LNHNV and YYDKDF (reference sequence). Trimming removed 1 base from V and 3 bases from J, with 11 bases in between. This CDR3 has 15 residues. CDR3 DNA: TGTGCCACCAGCAGAGGGGGGCTAGCAACAGATACGCAGTATTTT. Translation gives CATSRGGLATDTQYF.

This clonotype has a handful of counts. The chain recombines TRBV3-1 with TRBJ1-4, with 9 bases that match TRBD1. V shed 6 bases, J shed 3 bases, and the junction held 5 bases outside the gene matches. Germline lookup yields CDR1 LGHDT and CDR2 YNNKEL (reference sequence). The CDR3 is 15 residues long. The CDR3 DNA is TGTGCCAGCAGGGGACAGGGAGTACCTAATGAAAAACTGTTTTTT. It is translated as CASRGQGVPNEKLFF. The full variable domain, rest sourced from reference TRBV3-1 and TRBJ1-4, is DTAVSQTPKYLVTQMGNDKSIKCEQNLGHDTMYWYKQDSKKFLKIMFSYNNKELIINETVPNRFSPKSPDKAHLNLHINSLELGDSAVYFCASRGQGVPNEKLFFGSGTQLSVL.

Remarks on this clonotype: This CDR3 is missing its conserved last phenylalanine or tryptophan, likely due to a read error. V is TRBV10-3 and J is TRBJ2-7; a possible D gene is TRBD2 (6 bases). CDR1 and CDR2 (germline): ENHRY, SYGVKD. V shed 10 bases and J shed 7 bases, with 17 bases lying between them. The CDR3 length is 12 residues. The CDR3 region has the DNA TGTGCCACCCATGCGGGGCAGGGTGAGCAGTACCTC. Translating it yields CATHAGQGEQYL.

For this clonotype: The junction departs from germline at one end; a sequencing error may be responsible. V gene TRBV2 combines with J gene TRBJ2-5, with TRBD2 matching over 8 bases. The CDR3 totals 16 residues. The germline V gene has CDR1 SNHLY and CDR2 FYNNEI. The CDR3 DNA reads as TGTGCCAGCAGTGAGCCCCCAACTAGCGGACAAGAGGCCCAGTACTTC. Amino acid sequence: CASSEPPTSGQEAQYF. Variable domain in full (rest from reference TRBV2 and TRBJ2-5): EPEVTQTPSHQVTQMGQEVILRCVPISNHLYFYWYRQILGQKVEFLVSFYNNEISEKSEIFDDQFSVERPDGSNFTLKIRSTKLEDSAMYFCASSEPPTSGQEAQYFGPGTRLLVL.

Concerning this clonotype: Being one base from a much bigger clone, this may be a read error. V is TRBV4-3 and J is TRBJ2-7; D may be TRBD2 (5 bases). This CDR3 has 13 residues. V was cut by 7 bases and J by 6 bases, with 16 bases left in between. Per the germline V gene, CDR1 is LGHNA and CDR2 is YSLEER. The CDR3 region is CASNPTLAFEQYF. The DNA for the CDR3 is TGCGCCAGCAACCCAACTCTAGCTTTCGAGCAGTACTTC.

The rearrangement uses TRBV7-9 and TRBJ1-6; D gene uncertain. This CDR3 has 17 amino acids. Per germline, CDR1 SEHNR and CDR2 FQNEAQ (reference sequence). Trimming took off 0 bases at V and 0 bases at J, with 9 bases between the two ends. For the CDR3, the DNA is TGTGCCAGCAGCTTAGCTATCTCGAGCTCCTATAATTCACCCCTCCACTTT. Protein: CASSLAISSSYNSPLHF.

This clonotype was seen ten or more times. The V call is TRBV20-1, the J call TRBJ2-1, with TRBD1 matching 7 bases. Germline assignment: CDR1 DFQATT and CDR2 SNEGSKA (reference sequence). V was pared by 5 bases and J by 8 bases, with 6 bases of the junction left unmatched. The CDR3 runs 12 residues. The CDR3 DNA reads TGCAGTGCTCAGGACAGGTTAGATGAGCAGTTCTTC. Residues: CSAQDRLDEQFF.

This clonotype was found many times. This rearrangement joins TRBV12-3 or TRBV12-4 to TRBJ2-7, with D perhaps TRBD2 (5 bases). The ends were cut back, 1 base at V and 4 bases at J, with 11 bases in the middle. This CDR3 spans 14 amino acids. The CDR3 sequence is CASSLDGGGYEQYF. The DNA of the CDR3 is TGTGCCAGCAGTTTAGACGGAGGAGGTTACGAGCAGTACTTC.

The chain couples TRBV5-6 to TRBJ2-1, with D perhaps assigned TRBD1 or TRBD2 (6 bases each). Per germline, CDR1 SGHDT and CDR2 YYEEEE. V lost 7 bases and J 0 bases, leaving 29 bases between the germline ends. The CDR3 has 20 amino acids. In DNA form, the CDR3 reads TGTGCCAGCGCATCTTTCTACAGGGAACGGGAGATCGGCTCCTACAATGAGCAGTTCTTC. Translated, it gives CASASFYREREIGSYNEQFF. The variable domain in full, with the rest retrieved from reference TRBV5-6 and TRBJ2-1, is DAGVTQSPTHLIKTRGQQVTLRCSPKSGHDTVSWYQQALGQGPQFIFQYYEEEERQRGNFPDRFSGHQFPNYSSELNVNALLLGDSALYLCASASFYREREIGSYNEQFFGPGTRLTVL.